This passage covers 20 T cell receptor beta chains from one sample sequenced in a study of blood T cell repertoires in COVID-19. Here immunoSEQ multiplex PCR was the method, and the copy in TCRdb shows in-frame clones only, minus some. The sample consists of approximately 160,000 clones, about 80% of them appearing once. Sequencing was carried out using peripheral blood. Source of these receptors: a man between 65 and 85 years old who had recovered from COVID-19.

This sequence joins TRBV3-1 (or the pseudogene TRBV3-2) and TRBJ2-2; tentative D call: TRBD2 (7 bases). Trimming pared 3 bases from V and 0 bases from J, leaving 17 bases between. Germline V gene data show CDR1 as LGHDT and CDR2 as YNNKEL (reference sequence). The CDR3 has 18 amino acids. The CDR3 DNA reads as TGTGCCAGCAGCCAGGGGGGGGCTTTTTTTACGAACACCGGGGAGCTGTTTTTT. Its protein product is CASSQGGAFFTNTGELFF.

This chain connects TRBV28 to TRBJ1-1, with 7 bases fitting TRBD1. Trimming took 3 bases from V and 1 from J; bases not matched to a gene: 5. The germline CDR1 and CDR2 sequences are MDHEN and SYDVKM. This CDR3 is 15 amino acids long. CDR3 sequence: CASSFSRTGNTEAFF. The CDR3 DNA reads TGTGCCAGCAGTTTCTCCCGGACAGGGAACACTGAAGCTTTCTTT.

The rearrangement links TRBV10-2 to TRBJ1-1, with no clear D. Trimming took off 2 bases at V and 10 bases at J, with 14 bases between the two ends. The CDR3 has 13 amino acids. Germline V gene data show CDR1 as WSHSY and CDR2 as SAAADI. The CDR3 DNA reads as TGCGCCAGCAGTGAGCCTGACCTCCAGGCAGCTTTCTTT. It encodes CASSEPDLQAAFF.

This clone showed up just a few times. The CDR3 sequence: CASSLIAGSNTGELFF. CDR3 DNA: TGTGCCAGCAGCCTGATAGCGGGATCGAACACCGGGGAGCTGTTTTTT. This rearrangement joins TRBV5-4 to TRBJ2-2; TRBD2 agrees at 8 bases. The junction had 5 bases not matched to a gene; V was cut back by 4 bases and J by 0 bases. Germline lookup yields CDR1 SGHNT and CDR2 YYREEE (reference sequence). The CDR3 extends over 16 amino acids.

The chain links TRBV11-3 to TRBJ2-3; 12 bases are a match to TRBD2. The junction had 2 bases not matched to a gene; V was cut back by 5 bases and J by 2 bases. The germline V gene encodes CDR1 SGHNT and CDR2 YENEEA. The CDR3 covers 15 residues. CDR3 sequence (DNA): TGTGCCAGCAGCCTAGCGGGAGGGGTCACAGATACGCAGTATTTT. Amino acids: CASSLAGGVTDTQYF. Full variable domain (outside the CDR3, taken from reference TRBV11-3 and TRBJ2-3): EAGVVQSPRYKIIEKKQPVAFWCNPISGHNTLYWYLQNLGQGPELLIRYENEEAVDDSQLPKDRFSAERLKGVDSTLKIQPAELGDSAVYLCASSLAGGVTDTQYFGPGTRLTVL.

The rearrangement joins TRBV6-5 to TRBJ2-1; 9 positions match TRBD1. CDR1 and CDR2 (germline): MNHEY, SVGAGI. The ends lost 6 bases at V and 4 bases at J; junction bases unmatched: 7. This CDR3 is 15 amino acids long. The CDR3 sequence: CASRPGQGRYNEQFF. CDR3 nucleotide sequence: TGTGCCAGCAGACCGGGACAGGGAAGATACAATGAGCAGTTCTTC.

A few counts support this clone. The chain combines TRBV14 with TRBJ2-1; possibly TRBD2 for D (6 bases). This CDR3 is built from 13 residues. The V gene's germline CDR1 is SGHDN and CDR2 FVKESK. The V and J ends lost 6 bases and 10 bases respectively, with 16 bases between them. This CDR3 reads CASSPWREGEQFF. The CDR3 DNA reads TGTGCCAGCAGTCCTTGGAGGGAAGGGGAGCAGTTCTTC.

The rearrangement uses TRBV28 and TRBJ2-1; 13 nucleotides align to TRBD2. The CDR3 has 18 amino acids. Germline lookup yields CDR1 MDHEN and CDR2 SYDVKM. Trimming at V came to 5 bases and at J to 0 bases, leaving 7 bases not matched to a gene. DNA of the CDR3: TGTGCCAGCAGTCCCTATGGACTAGCGGGGGACTCCTACAATGAGCAGTTCTTC. Translating gives CASSPYGLAGDSYNEQFF. Full variable domain (missing parts from reference TRBV28 and TRBJ2-1): DVKVTQSSRYLVKRTGEKVFLECVQDMDHENMFWYRQDPGLGLRLIYFSYDVKMKEKGDIPEGYSVSREKKERFSLILESASTNQTSMYLCASSPYGLAGDSYNEQFFGPGTRLTVL.

The chain combines TRBV5-4 with TRBJ2-2; perhaps TRBD2 as D (6 bases). This CDR3 is 14 amino acids long. Germline CDR1 SGHNT, CDR2 YYREEE (reference sequence). V was shortened by 4 bases and J by 3 bases, with 10 bases between the two germline ends. For the CDR3, the DNA is TGTGCCAGCAGCGCCGGGACTGACACCGGGGAGCTGTTTTTT. It specifies CASSAGTDTGELFF. The full variable domain, with the rest looked up from reference TRBV5-4 and TRBJ2-2, is ETGVTQSPTHLIKTRGQQVTLRCSSQSGHNTVSWYQQALGQGPQFIFQYYREEENGRGNFPPRFSGLQFPNYSSELNVNALELDDSALYLCASSAGTDTGELFFGEGSRLTVL.

This clone was counted many times. V and J are TRBV5-6 and TRBJ1-1; D perhaps matches TRBD1 (5 bases). The CDR3 has 15 residues. Germline values: CDR1 SGHDT, CDR2 YYEEEE. V shed 3 bases and J shed 4 bases, with 16 bases lying between them. As DNA, the CDR3 is TGTGCCAGCAGCTCATTTCTTGGGGGAGGCACTGAAGCTTTCTTT. Its translation: CASSSFLGGGTEAFF.

The chain has TRBV19 and TRBJ2-3; tentative D call: TRBD2 (7 bases). Between the trimmed V and J ends, which lost 1 base and 5 bases, there was a span of 31 bases. CDR1 is LNHDA, CDR2 SQIVND, per germline (reference sequence). The CDR3 runs 21 residues. CDR3 sequence reads: CASSIASAWGREKGRQDTQYF. The CDR3 region has the DNA TGTGCCAGTAGTATAGCGTCGGCCTGGGGGCGGGAGAAGGGTCGTCAAGATACGCAGTATTTT. Looking up the rest from reference TRBV19 and TRBJ2-3 gives the full variable domain: DGGITQSPKYLFRKEGQNVTLSCEQNLNHDAMYWYRQDPGQGLRLIYYSQIVNDFQKGDIAEGYSVSREKKESFPLTVTSAQKNPTAFYLCASSIASAWGREKGRQDTQYFGPGTRLTVL.

The gene calls are TRBV2 and TRBJ2-3; 8 bases agree with TRBD1. The CDR3 is 14 residues long. J gave up 4 bases and V 7 bases, and 7 bases lay outside the gene matches. CDR1 is SNHLY and CDR2 is FYNNEI in the germline V gene. CDR3 coding DNA: TGTGCCAGCACCGGGACAGGACGCTCAGATACGCAGTATTTT. Translating it yields CASTGTGRSDTQYF.

The chain couples TRBV5-1 to TRBJ2-3, with 11 bases matching TRBD2. V lost 3 bases, J lost 2 bases, and 8 bases stayed unmatched. From germline, CDR1 is SGHRS and CDR2 YFSETQ. The CDR3 is made up of 17 amino acids. The CDR3 spells CASSYDSGRGITDTQYF. CDR3 nucleotides: TGCGCCAGCAGCTACGATAGCGGGAGGGGAATCACAGATACGCAGTATTTT.

This clone was found a few times. The chain carries TRBV5-4 and TRBJ2-1; 7 positions match TRBD1. This CDR3 comprises 13 residues. The germline V gene has CDR1 SGHNT and CDR2 YYREEE (reference sequence). V lost 4 bases, J lost 4 bases, and 2 bases stayed unmatched. The DNA for the CDR3 is TGTGCCAGCAGCCCACAGGGGTACAATGAGCAGTTCTTC. It yields the protein CASSPQGYNEQFF.

In this sample, this clone turned up once. The rearrangement uses TRBV3-1 (or the pseudogene TRBV3-2) and TRBJ2-1; 11 bases line up with TRBD2. The CDR3 runs to 16 residues. Germline assignment: CDR1 LGHDT and CDR2 YNNKEL (reference sequence). V was clipped by 2 bases and J by 8 bases; unmatched bases: 8. CDR3 amino acids: CASSQTGTSGPDEQFF. DNA of the CDR3: TGTGCCAGCAGCCAAACCGGGACTAGCGGACCTGATGAGCAGTTCTTC.

The sample holds a few counts of this clone. This rearrangement joins TRBV5-6 to TRBJ1-4, with 8 nucleotides matching TRBD1. Per germline, CDR1 SGHDT and CDR2 YYEEEE. CDR3 size: 16 residues. V gave up 1 base and J gave up 4 bases; unmatched junction bases: 6. The CDR3 DNA sequence: TGTGCCAGCAGCTTGTCTGACAGGGGCTTTAATGAAAAACTGTTTTTT. This translates into CASSLSDRGFNEKLFF.

This chain joins TRBV5-1 and TRBJ2-3; D not certain. This CDR3 region has 15 residues. Germline assignment: CDR1 SGHRS and CDR2 YFSETQ. V lost 4 bases to trimming and J lost 6 bases, with 18 bases between them. CDR3 coding DNA: TGCGCCAGCAGCCCATCCACGGCGTCCAGGGATACGCAGTATTTT. Translating gives CASSPSTASRDTQYF.

The genes are TRBV5-4 and TRBJ2-3, with a weak D call TRBD2 (6 bases). The CDR3 runs 16 residues. V was pared by 4 bases and J by 4 bases, with 19 bases between. The germline gives CDR1 SGHNT, CDR2 YYREEE (reference sequence). The DNA of the CDR3 is TGTGCCAGCAGCCTACGTGGCGGGATACGGCCAGATACGCAGTATTTT. Protein product: CASSLRGGIRPDTQYF.

This clone was picked up a small number of times. The CDR3 DNA reads TGTGCCAGCAGCGTAGGACTGTCCTATGGCTACACCTTC. As protein: CASSVGLSYGYTF. V usage is TRBV9 and J usage is TRBJ1-2; the D is unclear. From germline, CDR1 is SGDLS and CDR2 YYNGEE. The germline V and J ends were trimmed by 0 bases and 4 bases, with 7 bases remaining between them. The length of the CDR3 is 13 residues.

This sequence joins TRBV30 and TRBJ1-6, with unresolved D. The CDR3 covers 12 residues. CDR1 GTSNPN and CDR2 SVGIG come from the germline V gene (reference sequence). V was trimmed by 8 bases and J by 5 bases, leaving 10 bases between them. In DNA form, the CDR3 reads TGTGCCCAGAAGAATCATAATTCACCCCTCCACTTT. Encoded protein: CAQKNHNSPLHF. The full variable domain, in which reference TRBV30 and TRBJ1-6 provide the parts outside the CDR3, is SQTIHQWPATLVQPVGSPLSLECTVEGTSNPNLYWYRQAAGRGLQLLFYSVGIGQISSEVPQNLSASRPQDRQFILSSKKLLLSDSGFYLCAQKNHNSPLHFGNGTRLTVT.